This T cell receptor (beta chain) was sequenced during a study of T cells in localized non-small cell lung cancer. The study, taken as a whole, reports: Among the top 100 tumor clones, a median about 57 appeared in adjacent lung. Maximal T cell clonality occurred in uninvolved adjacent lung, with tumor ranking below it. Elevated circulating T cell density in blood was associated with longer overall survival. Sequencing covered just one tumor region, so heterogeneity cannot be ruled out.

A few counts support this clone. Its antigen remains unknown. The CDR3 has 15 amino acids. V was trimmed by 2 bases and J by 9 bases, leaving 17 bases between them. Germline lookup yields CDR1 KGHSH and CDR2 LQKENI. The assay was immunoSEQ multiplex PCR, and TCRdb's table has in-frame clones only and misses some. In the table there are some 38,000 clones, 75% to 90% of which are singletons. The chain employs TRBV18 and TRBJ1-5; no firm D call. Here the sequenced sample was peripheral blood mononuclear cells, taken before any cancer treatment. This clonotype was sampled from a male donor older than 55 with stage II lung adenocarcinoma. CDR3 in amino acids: CASSPTAASSLPQHF. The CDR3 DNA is TGTGCCAGCTCACCAACGGCAGCAAGCTCCCTGCCCCAGCATTTT.